This T cell receptor (beta chain) was sequenced for a study of read filtering for tumor transcriptome and immune sequencing. Study background: RNA-seq yielded only roughly 80 to 1,400 TCR reads, IR-seq about 4 to 11 million.

This clonotype was observed a single time. A far larger clone is a single base away, which makes a read error likely. The library was built from about 400 ng RNA with molecular barcoded adaptors for alpha/delta and beta/gamma chains. MiXCR, applied by TCRdb to the reads, yields one record per CDR3 protein. Among 5,000 to 6,500 distinct CDR3 sequences listed, around 21% were seen once. This CDR3 spans 14 amino acids. The V and J genes are TRBV12-2 and TRBJ1-4. The end of the DNA is better explained by TRBJ2-3, so the J call may be wrong. TRBV12-2 is flagged as a pseudogene. The TCR sequence derives from a donor at least 40 years old with multiple myeloma. The sample consisted of a population of CD138-negative cells sorted from bone marrow. CDR3 bases: TGTGCAAGTCGCTTAGGAGGAAGCGCAGAAACGCAGTATTTT. Protein sequence: CASRLGGSAETQYF.